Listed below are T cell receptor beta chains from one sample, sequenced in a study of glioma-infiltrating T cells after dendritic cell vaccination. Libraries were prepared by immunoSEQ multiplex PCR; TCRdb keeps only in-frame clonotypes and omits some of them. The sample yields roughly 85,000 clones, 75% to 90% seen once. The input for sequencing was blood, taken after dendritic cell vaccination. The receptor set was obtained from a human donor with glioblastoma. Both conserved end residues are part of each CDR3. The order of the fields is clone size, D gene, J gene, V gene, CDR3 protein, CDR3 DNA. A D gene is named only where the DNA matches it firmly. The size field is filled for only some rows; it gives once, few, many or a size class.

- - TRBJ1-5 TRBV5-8 CASSRTPPQHF TGTGCCAGCAGCCGGACACCACCCCAGCATTTT
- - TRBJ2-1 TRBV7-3 CASSLTPRQFSYNEQFF TGTGCCAGCAGCTTAACTCCCCGACAGTTTTCCTACAATGAGCAGTTCTTC
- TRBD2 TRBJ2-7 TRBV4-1 CASSQVSGVAYEQYF TGCGCCAGCAGCCAAGTTAGCGGGGTGGCCTACGAGCAGTACTTC
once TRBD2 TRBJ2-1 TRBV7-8 CASSLAQLAMGDEQFF TGTGCCAGCAGCTTAGCGCAACTAGCGATGGGGGATGAGCAGTTCTTC
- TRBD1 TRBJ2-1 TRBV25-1 CASSESPRQGSLQFF TGTGCCAGCAGTGAATCACCGAGACAGGGGTCATTGCAGTTCTTC
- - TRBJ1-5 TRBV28 CASSFPDQPQHF TGTGCCAGCAGTTTTCCGGATCAGCCCCAGCATTTT
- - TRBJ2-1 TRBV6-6 CASSYGRLGDNEQFF TGTGCCAGCAGTTACGGGAGGCTGGGAGACAATGAGCAGTTCTTC
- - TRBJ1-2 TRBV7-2 CASSPFPANYGYTF TGTGCCAGCAGCCCCTTCCCGGCTAACTATGGCTACACCTTC
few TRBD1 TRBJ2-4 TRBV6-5 CATRARGPKNIQYF TGTGCCACCAGAGCCAGGGGGCCCAAAAACATTCAGTACTTC
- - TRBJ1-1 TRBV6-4 CASSEFKNTEAFF TGTGCCAGCAGTGAATTCAAGAACACTGAAGCTTTCTTT
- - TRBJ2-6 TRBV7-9 CASSLAGDSGANVLTF TGTGCCAGCAGCTTAGCAGGGGACTCTGGGGCCAACGTCCTGACTTTC
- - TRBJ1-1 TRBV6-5 CASSYGQLNTEAFF TGTGCCAGCAGTTACGGACAGTTGAACACTGAAGCTTTCTTT
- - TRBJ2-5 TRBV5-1 CASSFLGHQETQYF TGCGCCAGCAGCTTTTTGGGGCACCAAGAGACCCAGTACTTC
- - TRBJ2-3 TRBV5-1 CASSLGAGGTADTQYF TGCGCCAGCAGCTTGGGGGCCGGGGGTACTGCAGATACGCAGTATTTT
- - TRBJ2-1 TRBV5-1 CASSLTRGEQFF TGCGCCAGCAGCTTGACAAGGGGTGAGCAGTTCTTC
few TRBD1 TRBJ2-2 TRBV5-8 CASSPGQGYTGELFF TGTGCCAGCAGTCCGGGACAGGGTTACACCGGGGAGCTGTTTTTT
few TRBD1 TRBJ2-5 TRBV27 CASKNPGQGASGDQYF TGTGCCAGCAAAAACCCGGGACAGGGCGCTTCGGGTGACCAGTACTTC
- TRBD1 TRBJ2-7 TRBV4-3 CASSQSPGTGGYEQYF TGCGCCAGCAGCCAAAGTCCTGGGACAGGGGGCTACGAGCAGTACTTC
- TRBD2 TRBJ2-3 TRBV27 CASSFGRIAGGPTDTQYF TGTGCCAGCAGTTTCGGGAGGATAGCGGGGGGCCCCACAGATACGCAGTATTTT
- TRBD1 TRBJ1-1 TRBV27 CASSLIKDRMGTEAFF TGTGCCAGCAGTCTAATAAAGGACAGGATGGGCACTGAAGCTTTCTTT
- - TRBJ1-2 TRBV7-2 CASSPDTGTNYGYTF TGTGCCAGCAGCCCCGACACCGGGACTAACTATGGCTACACCTTC
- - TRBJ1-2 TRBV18 CASSPGSDYGYTF TGTGCCAGCTCACCAGGCTCAGACTATGGCTACACCTTC
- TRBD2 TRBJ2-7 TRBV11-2 CASSEGFWREGYYEQYF TGTGCCAGCAGCGAAGGTTTTTGGCGGGAGGGCTACTACGAGCAGTACTTC
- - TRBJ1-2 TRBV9 CASTTGSEDGYTF TGTGCCAGCACCACCGGCAGCGAGGATGGCTACACCTTC
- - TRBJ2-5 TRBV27 CASSPLETQYF TGTGCCAGCAGTCCCCTAGAGACCCAGTACTTC
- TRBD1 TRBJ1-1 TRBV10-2 CASSEWTGVAFF TGCGCCAGCAGTGAGTGGACAGGGGTAGCTTTCTTT
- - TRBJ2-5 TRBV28 CASSYRTTGRGETQYF TGTGCCAGCAGTTACCGAACGACAGGGCGGGGCGAGACCCAGTACTTC
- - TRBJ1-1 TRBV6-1 CAVQKLITEAFF TGTGCCGTACAGAAGTTGATCACTGAAGCTTTCTTT
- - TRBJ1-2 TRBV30 CASPGWSPANYGYTF TGTGCCTCCCCGGGGTGGTCACCCGCTAACTATGGCTACACCTTC
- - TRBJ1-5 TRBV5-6 CASSLGAGGPQHF TGTGCCAGCAGCTTGGGAGCGGGCGGGCCCCAGCATTTT
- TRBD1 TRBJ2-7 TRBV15 CATSPQRGQGAYEQYF TGTGCCACCAGCCCCCAACGGGGACAGGGGGCTTACGAGCAGTACTTC
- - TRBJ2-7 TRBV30 CAWTRGQSYEQYF TGTGCCTGGACCAGAGGTCAGTCCTACGAGCAGTACTTC
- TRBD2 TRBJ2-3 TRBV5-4 CASSLSSGHTDTQYF TGTGCCAGCAGCTTGTCTAGCGGTCACACAGATACGCAGTATTTT
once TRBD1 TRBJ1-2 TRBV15 CATSSGQGVGYGYTF TGTGCCACCAGCAGCGGACAGGGTGTGGGATATGGCTACACCTTC
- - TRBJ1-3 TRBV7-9 CASSLDGPGSGNTIYF TGTGCCAGCAGCTTAGATGGGCCAGGTTCGGGAAACACCATATATTTT
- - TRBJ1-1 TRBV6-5 CASSSTENTEAFF TGTGCCAGCAGTTCGACAGAAAACACTGAAGCTTTCTTT
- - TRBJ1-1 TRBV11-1 CASSLAGGASEAFF TGTGCCAGCAGCTTAGCTGGCGGGGCCTCTGAAGCTTTCTTT
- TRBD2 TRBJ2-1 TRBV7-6 CASSLGLLAGGYNEQFF TGTGCCAGCAGCTTAGGCCTACTAGCGGGAGGCTACAATGAGCAGTTCTTC
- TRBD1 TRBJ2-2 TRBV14 CASSLKVPGTGRLELFF TGTGCCAGCAGCCTTAAAGTGCCCGGGACAGGGAGGTTGGAGCTGTTTTTT
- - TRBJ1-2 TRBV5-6 CASSLDGANYGYTF TGTGCCAGCAGCTTGGACGGGGCTAACTATGGCTACACCTTC
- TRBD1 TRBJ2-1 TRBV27 CASSTGGGLQEQFF TGTGCCAGCAGTACAGGGGGCGGGCTTCAGGAGCAGTTCTTC
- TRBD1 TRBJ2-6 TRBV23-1 CASSQSTGRGPGANVLTF TGCGCCAGCAGTCAATCAACGGGCAGGGGGCCTGGGGCCAACGTCCTGACTTTC
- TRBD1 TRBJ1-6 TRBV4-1 CASSRSGTDNSPLHF TGCGCCAGCAGCCGTTCCGGGACAGATAATTCACCCCTCCACTTT
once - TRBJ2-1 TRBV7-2 CASSLRSGGPPNNEQFF TGTGCCAGCAGCCTAAGATCAGGCGGGCCGCCGAACAATGAGCAGTTCTTC
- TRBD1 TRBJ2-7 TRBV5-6 CASSWSQGQDEQYF TGTGCCAGTAGCTGGAGCCAGGGACAGGACGAGCAGTACTTC
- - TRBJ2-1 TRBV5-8 CASSIIATINEQFF TGTGCCAGCAGCATCATCGCGACTATCAATGAGCAGTTCTTC
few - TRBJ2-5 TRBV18 CASSGTLQETQYF TGTGCCAGCTCAGGGACACTCCAAGAGACCCAGTACTTC
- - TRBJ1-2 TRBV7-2 CASSLGWRADYGYTF TGTGCCAGCAGCTTAGGGTGGAGGGCCGACTATGGCTACACCTTC
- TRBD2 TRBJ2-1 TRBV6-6 CASSIGAGSYNEQFF TGTGCCAGCAGTATAGGAGCGGGGTCCTACAATGAGCAGTTCTTC